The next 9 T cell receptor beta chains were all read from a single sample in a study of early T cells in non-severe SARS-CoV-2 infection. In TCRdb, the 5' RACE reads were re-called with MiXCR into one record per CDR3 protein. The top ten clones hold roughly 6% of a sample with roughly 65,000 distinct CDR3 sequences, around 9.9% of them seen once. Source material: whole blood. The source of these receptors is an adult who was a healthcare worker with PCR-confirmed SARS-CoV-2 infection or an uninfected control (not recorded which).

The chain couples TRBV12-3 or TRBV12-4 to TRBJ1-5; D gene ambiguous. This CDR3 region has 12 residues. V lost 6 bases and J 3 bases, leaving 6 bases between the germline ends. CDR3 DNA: TGTGCCAGCAGGACAAACAATCAGCCCCAGCATTTT. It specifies CASRTNNQPQHF.

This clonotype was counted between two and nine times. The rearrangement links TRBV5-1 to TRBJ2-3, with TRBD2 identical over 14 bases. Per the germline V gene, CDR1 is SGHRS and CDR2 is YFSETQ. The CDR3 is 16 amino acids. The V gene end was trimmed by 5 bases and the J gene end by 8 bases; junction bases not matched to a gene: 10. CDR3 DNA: TGCGCCAGCAGAAGCACCGGGACTAGCGGGAGTGGTACGCAGTATTTT. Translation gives CASRSTGTSGSGTQYF.

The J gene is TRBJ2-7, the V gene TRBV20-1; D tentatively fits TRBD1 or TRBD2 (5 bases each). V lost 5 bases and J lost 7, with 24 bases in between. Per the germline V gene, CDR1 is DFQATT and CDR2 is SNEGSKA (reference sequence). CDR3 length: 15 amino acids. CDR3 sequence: CSAQRTRDHFGEQYF. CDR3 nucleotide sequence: TGCAGTGCTCAAAGGACCCGGGACCACTTCGGGGAGCAGTACTTC.

CDR3 region: CASSPASANTEAFF. The CDR3, as DNA: TGTGCCAGCAGCCCAGCGTCTGCAAACACTGAAGCTTTCTTT. This chain uses TRBV3-1 with TRBJ1-1; no clear D. The CDR3 has 14 amino acids. Germline V gives CDR1 LGHDT, CDR2 YNNKEL (reference sequence). Trimming took 4 bases from V and 2 from J, leaving 11 bases between them.

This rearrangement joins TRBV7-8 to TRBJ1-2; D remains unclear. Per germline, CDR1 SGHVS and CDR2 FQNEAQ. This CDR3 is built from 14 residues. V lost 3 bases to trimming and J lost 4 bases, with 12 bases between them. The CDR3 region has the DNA TGTGCCAGCAGCTTCGAGGGTAACGGCTATGGCTACACCTTC. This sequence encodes CASSFEGNGYGYTF.

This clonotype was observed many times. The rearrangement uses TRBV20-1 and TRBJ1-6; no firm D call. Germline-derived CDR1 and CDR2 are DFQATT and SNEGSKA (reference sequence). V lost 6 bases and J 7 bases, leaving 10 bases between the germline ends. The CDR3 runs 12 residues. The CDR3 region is CSACDRNSPLHF. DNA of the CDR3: TGCAGTGCATGTGATCGGAATTCACCCCTCCACTTT.

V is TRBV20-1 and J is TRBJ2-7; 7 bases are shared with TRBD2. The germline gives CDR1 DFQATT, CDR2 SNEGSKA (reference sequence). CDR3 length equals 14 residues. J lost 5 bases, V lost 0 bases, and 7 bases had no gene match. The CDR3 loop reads CSARDPLADHEQYF. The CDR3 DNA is TGCAGTGCTAGAGATCCCCTAGCGGACCACGAGCAGTACTTC.

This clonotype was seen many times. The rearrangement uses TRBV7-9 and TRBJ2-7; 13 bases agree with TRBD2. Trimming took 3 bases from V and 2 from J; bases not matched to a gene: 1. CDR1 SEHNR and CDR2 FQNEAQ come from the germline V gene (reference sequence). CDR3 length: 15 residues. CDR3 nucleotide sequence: TGTGCCAGCAGCTTTGGGACTAGCGGGACCTACGAGCAGTACTTC. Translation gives CASSFGTSGTYEQYF.

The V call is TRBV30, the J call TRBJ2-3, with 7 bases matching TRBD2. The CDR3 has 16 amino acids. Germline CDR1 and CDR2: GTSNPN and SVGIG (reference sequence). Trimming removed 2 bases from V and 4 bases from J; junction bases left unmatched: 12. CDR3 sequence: CAWSSLGVAGADTQYF. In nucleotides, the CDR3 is TGTGCCTGGAGTTCCCTGGGGGTCGCGGGAGCAGATACGCAGTATTTT.